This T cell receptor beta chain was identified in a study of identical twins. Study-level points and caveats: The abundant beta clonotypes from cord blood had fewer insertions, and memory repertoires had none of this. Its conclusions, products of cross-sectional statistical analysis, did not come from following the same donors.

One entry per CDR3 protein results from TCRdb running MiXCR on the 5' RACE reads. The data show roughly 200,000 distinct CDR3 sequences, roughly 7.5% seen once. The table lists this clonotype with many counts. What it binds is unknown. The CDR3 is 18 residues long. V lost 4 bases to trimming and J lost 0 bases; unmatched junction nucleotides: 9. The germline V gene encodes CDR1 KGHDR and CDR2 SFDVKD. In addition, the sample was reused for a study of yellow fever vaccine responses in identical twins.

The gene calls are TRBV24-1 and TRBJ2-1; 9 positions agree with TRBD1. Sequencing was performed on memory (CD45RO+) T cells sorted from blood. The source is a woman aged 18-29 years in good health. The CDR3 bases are TGTGCCACCAGTGACACGACAGGGGGTGATAGCTCCTACAATGAGCAGTTCTTC. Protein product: CATSDTTGGDSSYNEQFF.